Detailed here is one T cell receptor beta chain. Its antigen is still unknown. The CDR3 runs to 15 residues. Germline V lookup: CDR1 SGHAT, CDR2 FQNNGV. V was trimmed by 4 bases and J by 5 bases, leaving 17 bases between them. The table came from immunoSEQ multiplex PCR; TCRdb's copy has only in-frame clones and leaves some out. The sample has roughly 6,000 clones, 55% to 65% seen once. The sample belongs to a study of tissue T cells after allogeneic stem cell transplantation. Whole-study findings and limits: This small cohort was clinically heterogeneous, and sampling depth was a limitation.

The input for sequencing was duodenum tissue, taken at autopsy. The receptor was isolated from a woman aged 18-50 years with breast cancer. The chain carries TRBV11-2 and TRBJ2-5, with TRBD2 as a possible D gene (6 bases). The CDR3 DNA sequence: TGTGCCAGCAGCTCCCACCCGGTGAGCGGGGAGACCCAGTACTTC. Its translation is CASSSHPVSGETQYF.